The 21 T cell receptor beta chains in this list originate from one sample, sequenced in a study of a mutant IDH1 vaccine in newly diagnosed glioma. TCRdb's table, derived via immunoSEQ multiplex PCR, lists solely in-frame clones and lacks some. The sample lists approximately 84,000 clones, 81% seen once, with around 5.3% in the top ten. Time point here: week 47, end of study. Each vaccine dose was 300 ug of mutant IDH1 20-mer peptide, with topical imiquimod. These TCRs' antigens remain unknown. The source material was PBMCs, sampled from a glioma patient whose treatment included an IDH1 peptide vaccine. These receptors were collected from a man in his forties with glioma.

The CDR3 DNA reads as TGCGCCAGCGGTCAGGAGCCTGAAAAACTGTTTTTT. Its translation is CASGQEPEKLFF. The chain employs TRBV10-1 and TRBJ1-4; D gene ambiguous. The CDR3 length is 12 residues. Looked up from germline, CDR1 is WNHNN and CDR2 is SYGVQD (reference sequence). Trimming took 8 bases from V and 7 from J, leaving 11 bases between them.

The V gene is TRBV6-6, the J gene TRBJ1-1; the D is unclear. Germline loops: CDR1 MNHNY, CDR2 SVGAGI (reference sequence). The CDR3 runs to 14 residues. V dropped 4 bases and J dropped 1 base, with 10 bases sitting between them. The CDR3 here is CASSSSGANTEAFF. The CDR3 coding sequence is TGTGCCAGCAGTTCCTCGGGAGCGAACACTGAAGCTTTCTTT.

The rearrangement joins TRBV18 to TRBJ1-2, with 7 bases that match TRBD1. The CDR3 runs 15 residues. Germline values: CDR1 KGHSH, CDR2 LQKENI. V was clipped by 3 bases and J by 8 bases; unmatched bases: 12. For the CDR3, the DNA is TGTGCCAGCTCACCGGAATCAGGGGGAGTTTTGGGCTACACCTTC. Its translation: CASSPESGGVLGYTF.

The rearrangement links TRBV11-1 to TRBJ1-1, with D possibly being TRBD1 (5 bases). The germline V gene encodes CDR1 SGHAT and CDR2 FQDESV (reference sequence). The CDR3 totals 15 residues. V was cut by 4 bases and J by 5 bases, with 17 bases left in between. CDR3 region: CASSSQTVTGTEAFF. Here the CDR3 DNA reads TGTGCCAGCAGCTCGCAGACAGTCACGGGGACTGAAGCTTTCTTT. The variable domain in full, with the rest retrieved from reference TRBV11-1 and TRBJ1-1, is EAEVAQSPRYKITEKSQAVAFWCDPISGHATLYWYRQILGQGPELLVQFQDESVVDDSQLPKDRFSAERLKGVDSTLKIQPAELGDSAMYLCASSSQTVTGTEAFFGQGTRLTVV.

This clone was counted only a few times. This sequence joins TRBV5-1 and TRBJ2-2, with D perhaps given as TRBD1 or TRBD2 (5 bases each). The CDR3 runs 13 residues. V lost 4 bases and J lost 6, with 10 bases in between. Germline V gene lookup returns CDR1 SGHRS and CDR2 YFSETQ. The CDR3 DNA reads TGCGCCAGCAGCGGGGGTATCTCCGGGGAGCTGTTTTTT. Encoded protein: CASSGGISGELFF.

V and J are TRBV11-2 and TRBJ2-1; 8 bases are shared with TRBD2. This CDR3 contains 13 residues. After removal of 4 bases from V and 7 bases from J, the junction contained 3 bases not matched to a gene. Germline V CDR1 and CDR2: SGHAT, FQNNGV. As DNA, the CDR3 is TGTGCCAGCAGCTCGGGACTAGAGAATGAGCAGTTCTTC. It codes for CASSSGLENEQFF.

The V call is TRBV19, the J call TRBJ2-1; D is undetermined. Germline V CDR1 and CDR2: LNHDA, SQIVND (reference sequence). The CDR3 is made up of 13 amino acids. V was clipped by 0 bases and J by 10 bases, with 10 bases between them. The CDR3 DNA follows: TGTGCCAGTAGTATAGACCCGCCCCGGGAGCAGTTCTTC. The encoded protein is CASSIDPPREQFF. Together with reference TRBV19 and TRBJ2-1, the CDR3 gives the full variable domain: DGGITQSPKYLFRKEGQNVTLSCEQNLNHDAMYWYRQDPGQGLRLIYYSQIVNDFQKGDIAEGYSVSREKKESFPLTVTSAQKNPTAFYLCASSIDPPREQFFGPGTRLTVL.

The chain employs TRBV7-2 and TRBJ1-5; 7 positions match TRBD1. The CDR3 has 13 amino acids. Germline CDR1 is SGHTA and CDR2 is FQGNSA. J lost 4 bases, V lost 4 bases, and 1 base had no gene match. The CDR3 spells CASSWDSNQPQHF. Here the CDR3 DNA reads TGTGCCAGCAGCTGGGACAGTAATCAGCCCCAGCATTTT.

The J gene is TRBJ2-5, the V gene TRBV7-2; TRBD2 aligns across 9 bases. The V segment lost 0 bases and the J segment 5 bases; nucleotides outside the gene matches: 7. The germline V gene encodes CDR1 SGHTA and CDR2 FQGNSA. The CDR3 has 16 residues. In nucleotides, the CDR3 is TGTGCCAGCAGCTTAGCTCGGACGGCGGGGGGGGAGACCCAGTACTTC. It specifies CASSLARTAGGETQYF. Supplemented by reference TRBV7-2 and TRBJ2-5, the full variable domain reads GAGVSQSPSNKVTEKGKDVELRCDPISGHTALYWYRQSLGQGLEFLIYFQGNSAPDKSGLPSDRFSAERTGGSVSTLTIQRTQQEDSAVYLCASSLARTAGGETQYFGPGTRLLVL.

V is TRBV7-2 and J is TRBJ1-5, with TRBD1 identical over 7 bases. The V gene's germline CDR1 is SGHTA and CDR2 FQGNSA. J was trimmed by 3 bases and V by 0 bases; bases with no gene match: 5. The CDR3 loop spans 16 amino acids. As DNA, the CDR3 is TGTGCCAGCAGCTTAGCTGGCAGGGGGGTCAATCAGCCCCAGCATTTT. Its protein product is CASSLAGRGVNQPQHF.

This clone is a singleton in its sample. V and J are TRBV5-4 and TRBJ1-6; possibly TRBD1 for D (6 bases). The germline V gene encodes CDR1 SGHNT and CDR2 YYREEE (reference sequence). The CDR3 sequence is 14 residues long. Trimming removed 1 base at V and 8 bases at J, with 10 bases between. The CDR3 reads CASSLQGSDSPLHF. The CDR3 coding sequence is TGTGCCAGCAGCTTGCAGGGGTCGGATTCACCCCTCCACTTT.

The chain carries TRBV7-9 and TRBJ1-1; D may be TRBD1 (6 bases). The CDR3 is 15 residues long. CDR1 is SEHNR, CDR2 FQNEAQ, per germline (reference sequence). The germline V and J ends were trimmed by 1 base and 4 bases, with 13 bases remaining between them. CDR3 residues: CASSLDRGQVTEAFF. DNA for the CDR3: TGTGCCAGCAGCTTAGATCGGGGGCAGGTCACTGAAGCTTTCTTT.

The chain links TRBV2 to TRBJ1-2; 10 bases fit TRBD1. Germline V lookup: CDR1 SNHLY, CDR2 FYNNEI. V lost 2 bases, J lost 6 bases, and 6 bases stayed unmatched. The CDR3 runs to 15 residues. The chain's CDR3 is CASSERTGGFNGYTF. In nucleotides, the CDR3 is TGTGCCAGCAGTGAACGGACAGGGGGATTCAATGGCTACACCTTC.

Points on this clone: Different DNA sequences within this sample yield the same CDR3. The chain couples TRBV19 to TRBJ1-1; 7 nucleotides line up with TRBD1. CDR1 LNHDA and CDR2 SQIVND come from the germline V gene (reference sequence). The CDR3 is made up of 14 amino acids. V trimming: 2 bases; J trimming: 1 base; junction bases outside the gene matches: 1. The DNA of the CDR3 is TGTGCCAGTAGTATAAACAGGGGGAACACTGAAGCTTTCTTT. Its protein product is CASSINRGNTEAFF.

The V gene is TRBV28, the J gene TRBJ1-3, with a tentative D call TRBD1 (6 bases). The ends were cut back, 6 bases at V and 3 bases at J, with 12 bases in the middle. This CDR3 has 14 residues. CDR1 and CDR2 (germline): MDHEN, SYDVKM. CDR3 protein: CASRKQGGGNTIYF. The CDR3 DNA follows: TGTGCCAGCAGGAAACAGGGAGGTGGAAACACCATATATTTT.

CDR3 protein: CASSPMPAAYEQYF. DNA for the CDR3: TGTGCCAGCAGCCCCATGCCCGCTGCCTACGAGCAGTACTTC. The chain employs TRBV9 and TRBJ2-7; D uncertain. The CDR3 sequence is 14 residues long. In germline, CDR1 is SGDLS, CDR2 YYNGEE. V shed 4 bases and J shed 2 bases, with 13 bases lying between them.

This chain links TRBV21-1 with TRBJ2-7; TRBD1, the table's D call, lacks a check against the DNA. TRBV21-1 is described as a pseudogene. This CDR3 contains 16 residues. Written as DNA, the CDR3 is TGTGCCAGCAGCAAAACTGGGGGCAGATCCTCCTACGAGCAGTACTTC. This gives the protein CASSKTGGRSSYEQYF.

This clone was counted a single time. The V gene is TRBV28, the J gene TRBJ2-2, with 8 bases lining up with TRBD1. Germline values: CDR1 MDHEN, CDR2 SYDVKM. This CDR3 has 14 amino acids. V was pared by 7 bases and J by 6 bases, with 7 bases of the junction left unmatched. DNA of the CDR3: TGTGCCAGCATAAAACAGACAGGGGCCGGGGAGCTGTTTTTT. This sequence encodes CASIKQTGAGELFF.

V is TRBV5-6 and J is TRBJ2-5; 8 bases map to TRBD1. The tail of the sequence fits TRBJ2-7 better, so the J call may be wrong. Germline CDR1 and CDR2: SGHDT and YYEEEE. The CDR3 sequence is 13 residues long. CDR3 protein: CASSLGDRGEQYF. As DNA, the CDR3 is TGTGCCAGCAGCCTGGGCGACAGGGGCGAGCAGTACTTC.

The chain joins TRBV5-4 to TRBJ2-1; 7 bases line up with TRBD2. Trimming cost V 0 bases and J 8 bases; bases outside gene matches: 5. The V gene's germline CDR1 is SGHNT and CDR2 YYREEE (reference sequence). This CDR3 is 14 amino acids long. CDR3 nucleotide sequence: TGTGCCAGCAGCTTGGGACTAGCAGCGGATGAGCAGTTCTTC. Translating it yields CASSLGLAADEQFF.

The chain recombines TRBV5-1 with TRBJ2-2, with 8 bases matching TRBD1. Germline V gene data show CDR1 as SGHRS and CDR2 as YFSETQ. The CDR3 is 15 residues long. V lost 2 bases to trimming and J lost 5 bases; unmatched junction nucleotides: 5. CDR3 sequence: CASSFGQGGTGELFF. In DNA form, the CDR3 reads TGCGCCAGCAGCTTCGGACAGGGAGGTACCGGGGAGCTGTTTTTT.